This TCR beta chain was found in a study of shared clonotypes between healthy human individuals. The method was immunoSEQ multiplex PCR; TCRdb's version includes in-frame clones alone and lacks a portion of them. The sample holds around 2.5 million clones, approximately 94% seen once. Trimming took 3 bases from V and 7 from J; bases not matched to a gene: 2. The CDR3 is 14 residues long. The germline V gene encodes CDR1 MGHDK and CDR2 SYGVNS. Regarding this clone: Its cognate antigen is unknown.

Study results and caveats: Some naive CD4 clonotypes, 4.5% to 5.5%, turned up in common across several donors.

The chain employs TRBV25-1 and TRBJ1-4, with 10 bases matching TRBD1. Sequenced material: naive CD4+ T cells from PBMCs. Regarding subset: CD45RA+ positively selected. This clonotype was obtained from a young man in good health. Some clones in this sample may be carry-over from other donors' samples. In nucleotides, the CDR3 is TGTGCCAGCAGTGAGACAGGGGGCGGTGAAAAACTGTTTTTT. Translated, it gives CASSETGGGEKLFF.